The clone carrying this TCR beta chain was observed many times. Via MiXCR, TCRdb re-called the 5' RACE reads, giving one row per CDR3 protein. The repertoire holds roughly 26,000 distinct CDR3 sequences, with more than 4.5% as singletons. The CDR3 is made up of 14 amino acids. The V and J ends lost 4 bases and 0 bases respectively, with 10 bases between them. Germline V gene data show CDR1 as SGHNT and CDR2 as YYREEE (reference sequence). The data were obtained in a study of early T cells in non-severe SARS-CoV-2 infection. The sample consisted of whole blood. The source is an adult who was a healthcare worker with PCR-confirmed SARS-CoV-2 infection or an uninfected control (not recorded which). The chain is built from TRBV5-4 and TRBJ1-2, with D possibly being TRBD1 (6 bases). This CDR3 is CASSPGAANYGYTF. The DNA for the CDR3 is TGTGCCAGCAGCCCAGGGGCAGCTAACTATGGCTACACCTTC. Looking up the rest from reference TRBV5-4 and TRBJ1-2 gives the full variable domain: ETGVTQSPTHLIKTRGQQVTLRCSSQSGHNTVSWYQQALGQGPQFIFQYYREEENGRGNFPPRFSGLQFPNYSSELNVNALELDDSALYLCASSPGAANYGYTFGSGTRLTVV.